This T cell receptor (beta chain) was identified during a study of tumor and adjacent non-tumor tissue in lung cancer. Across the study: On average, productive TCRbeta reads reached 4 million to 5 million per sample. Study-level findings and limits: Normal lung showed higher cumulative top 100 clone frequency than tumor.

The library came from three nested PCR rounds adapted from ARM-PCR protocols. TCRdb re-analysed the multiplex PCR reads in MiXCR, keeping a single row per CDR3 protein. The repertoire holds over 130,000 distinct CDR3 sequences, approximately 66% seen once, with about 20% in the top ten. On this clonotype itself: Antigen: not known.

The junction had 10 bases not matched to a gene; V was cut back by 4 bases and J by 8 bases. Germline V gives CDR1 ENHRY, CDR2 SYGVKD. The CDR3 covers 17 residues. RNA was extracted from bulk tissue without any cell sorting. Material for sequencing was lung tumor tissue. The source is a man in his sixties with small cell lung cancer. V and J are TRBV10-3 and TRBJ2-1; 14 nucleotides line up with TRBD2. This chain's CDR3 is CAISGTSGRSGLDEQFF. Here the CDR3 DNA reads TGTGCCATCAGTGGGACTAGCGGGAGGTCGGGCTTGGATGAGCAGTTCTTC.